One sample yielded the 20 T cell receptor beta chains listed below, sequenced in a study of shared clonotypes between healthy human individuals. This table comes from immunoSEQ multiplex PCR, and its TCRdb copy is limited to in-frame clones, with some not included. The sample records some 2,000,000 clones, approximately 95% being singletons. Sequencing used naive CD4+ T cells sorted from blood. Subset denoted: CD45RA+ positively selected. The origin of the receptors is a young man in good health.

The rearrangement joins TRBV11-2 to TRBJ1-2; D is undetermined. V lost 6 bases and J lost 5, with 13 bases in between. Germline CDR1 reads SGHAT; CDR2 reads FQNNGV. This CDR3 has 13 residues. The CDR3 here is CASRAGSRYGYTF. In nucleotides, the CDR3 is TGTGCCAGCAGGGCTGGGTCTAGGTATGGCTACACCTTC.

This rearrangement joins TRBV6-5 to TRBJ2-2; D gene uncertain. The CDR3 has 13 residues. Germline V gives CDR1 MNHEY, CDR2 SVGAGI. The V and J ends lost 8 bases and 2 bases respectively, with 9 bases between them. In DNA, the CDR3 is TGTGCCAGCGGGCATCTTAACACCGGGGAGCTGTTTTTT. The encoded protein is CASGHLNTGELFF.

The chain carries TRBV19 and TRBJ1-4; D is unresolved. The germline V gene has CDR1 LNHDA and CDR2 SQIVND (reference sequence). Trimming stripped 7 bases from V and 7 bases from J, with 10 bases between. The CDR3 extends over 12 amino acids. CDR3 protein: CASNGISEKLFF. CDR3 coding DNA: TGTGCCAGTAACGGGATATCTGAAAAACTGTTTTTT.

The chain combines TRBV5-1 with TRBJ2-5, with D maybe TRBD1 (6 bases). The germline gives CDR1 SGHRS, CDR2 YFSETQ. The CDR3 length is 13 residues. Trimming took off 7 bases at V and 5 bases at J, with 15 bases between the two ends. CDR3 sequence reads: CASFLRGTETQYF. In DNA form, the CDR3 reads TGCGCCAGCTTCCTGAGGGGGACGGAGACCCAGTACTTC.

The V call is TRBV10-3, the J call TRBJ1-3; D gene ambiguous. In germline, CDR1 is ENHRY, CDR2 SYGVKD. CDR3 length: 13 amino acids. The ends were cut back, 9 bases at V and 4 bases at J, with 13 bases in the middle. CDR3 region: CAIDGGTGNTIYF. The CDR3, as DNA: TGTGCCATAGACGGCGGAACAGGAAACACCATATATTTT.

This chain joins TRBV6-5 and TRBJ2-2; 15 bases align to TRBD2. V shed 5 bases, J shed 6 bases, and the junction held 1 base outside the gene matches. Germline V gene sequence: CDR1 MNHEY, CDR2 SVGAGI. This CDR3 contains 15 residues. The CDR3 nucleotides read TGTGCCAGCAGTGGACTAGCGGGAGGGCCCGGGGAGCTGTTTTTT. It codes for CASSGLAGGPGELFF.

This clone has just one count. This chain links TRBV28 with TRBJ1-5; D is ambiguous. The CDR3 is 13 residues long. Germline assignment: CDR1 MDHEN and CDR2 SYDVKM. Deletions cut 7 bases from V and 2 bases from J, with 9 bases between. The CDR3 DNA is TGTGCCAGCATTCCGGGAGGCAATCAGCCCCAGCATTTT. It codes for CASIPGGNQPQHF.

This chain uses TRBV27 with TRBJ2-7; TRBD1 agrees at 7 bases. The germline V gene encodes CDR1 MNHEY and CDR2 SMNVEV (reference sequence). Trimming at V came to 6 bases and at J to 3 bases, leaving 8 bases not matched to a gene. The CDR3 has 14 amino acids. The CDR3 DNA reads as TGTGCCAGCAGGCGAACGGGACAGCACTACGAGCAGTACTTC. The encoded protein is CASRRTGQHYEQYF.

The V call is TRBV7-2, the J call TRBJ2-7; 7 nucleotides match TRBD2. The length of the CDR3 is 12 residues. In germline, CDR1 is SGHTA, CDR2 FQGNSA. After removal of 8 bases from V and 5 bases from J, the junction contained 6 bases not matched to a gene. The CDR3 sequence: CASGSTSNEQYF. CDR3 bases: TGTGCCAGCGGGTCGACTAGCAACGAGCAGTACTTC.

The V gene is TRBV7-9, the J gene TRBJ2-1, with D perhaps TRBD1 or TRBD2 (6 bases each). The CDR3 extends over 15 amino acids. Between the trimmed V and J ends, which lost 10 bases and 0 bases, there was a span of 16 bases. Per the germline V gene, CDR1 is SEHNR and CDR2 is FQNEAQ (reference sequence). CDR3 coding DNA: TGTGCCACCGTTCAAGGGGGGACCTCCTACAATGAGCAGTTCTTC. Protein: CATVQGGTSYNEQFF.

The rearrangement links TRBV5-4 to TRBJ2-2; a weak D match, TRBD2 (5 bases). V was trimmed by 0 bases and J by 3 bases, leaving 6 bases between them. Germline CDR1 and CDR2: SGHNT and YYREEE (reference sequence). The CDR3 consists of 14 residues. The CDR3 nucleotides are TGTGCCAGCAGCTTGGCCGGGGACACCGGGGAGCTGTTTTTT. Residues: CASSLAGDTGELFF.

With regard to this clone: One end of the junction does not line up with germline, which may come from a read error. V usage is TRBV7-7 and J usage is TRBJ2-3, with TRBD2 matching 14 bases. There are 16 residues in the CDR3. In germline, CDR1 is SSHAT, CDR2 FNYEAQ (reference sequence). The DNA of the CDR3 is TGTGCTAGCAGCCGACTAGCGGGAGGGACCACAGATACGCAGTATTTT. Amino acid sequence: CASSRLAGGTTDTQYF.

The chain carries TRBV6-1 and TRBJ2-1; possibly TRBD2 for D (7 bases). The germline V gene encodes CDR1 MNHNS and CDR2 SASEGT. V lost 6 bases and J 5 bases, leaving 17 bases between the germline ends. This CDR3 has 15 amino acids. The CDR3 nucleotides are TGTGCCAGCAGGGGGGGGCTGAAGTACGACAATGAGCAGTTCTTC. It specifies CASRGGLKYDNEQFF.

The rearrangement joins TRBV5-1 to TRBJ1-1; 8 positions agree with TRBD1. The CDR3 runs 15 residues. From germline, CDR1 is SGHRS and CDR2 YFSETQ. With 1 base clipped from V and 3 bases from J, the junction kept 5 bases outside the gene matches. The CDR3 DNA is TGCGCCAGCAGCTTGACACAGGGGGTTTACACTGAAGCTTTCTTT. This sequence encodes CASSLTQGVYTEAFF.

V and J are TRBV28 and TRBJ2-5; 7 nucleotides agree with TRBD1. Germline V lookup: CDR1 MDHEN, CDR2 SYDVKM. J was trimmed by 3 bases and V by 5 bases; bases with no gene match: 9. The CDR3 sequence is 15 residues long. The CDR3 nucleotides are TGTGCCAGCAGTATCCAGGGACAGCGCGAAGAGACCCAGTACTTC. Its protein product is CASSIQGQREETQYF.

The CDR3: CASSSPGLRNTGELFF. For the CDR3, the DNA is TGTGCCAGCAGCTCTCCGGGACTCCGAAACACCGGGGAGCTGTTTTTT. The chain employs TRBV7-9 and TRBJ2-2, with a possible D match to TRBD2 (6 bases). Germline V lookup: CDR1 SEHNR, CDR2 FQNEAQ (reference sequence). This CDR3 contains 16 residues. Trimming took off 4 bases at V and 2 bases at J, with 14 bases between the two ends.

This clone was detected once. The identical CDR3 is also encoded by other nucleotide sequences in the sample. This sequence joins TRBV5-6 and TRBJ2-1; perhaps TRBD1 as D (6 bases). Deletions cut 3 bases from V and 1 base from J, with 11 bases between. This CDR3 is 15 amino acids long. Germline V gene lookup returns CDR1 SGHDT and CDR2 YYEEEE. In DNA form, the CDR3 reads TGTGCCAGCAGCTCCGGACAGAGTTCCTACAATGAGCAGTTCTTC. Its translation is CASSSGQSSYNEQFF.

V and J are TRBV6-1 and TRBJ1-5, with D perhaps matching TRBD1 (6 bases). The CDR3 is made up of 14 amino acids. The V gene's germline CDR1 is MNHNS and CDR2 SASEGT. The V end lost 6 bases, the J end lost 3 bases, and 12 bases lay between the germline ends. CDR3 region: CASSATGFNQPQHF. In DNA form, the CDR3 reads TGTGCCAGCAGCGCAACAGGGTTCAATCAGCCCCAGCATTTT.

Points on this clone: In the same sample, other DNA sequences code for this CDR3. The chain uses TRBV30 and TRBJ2-7; possibly TRBD2 for D (5 bases). V was shortened by 3 bases and J by 2 bases, with 11 bases between the two germline ends. CDR1 is GTSNPN and CDR2 is SVGIG in the germline V gene (reference sequence). This CDR3 contains 13 residues. The CDR3 here is CAWSLGGTYEQYF. In nucleotides, the CDR3 is TGTGCCTGGAGCCTAGGAGGCACCTACGAGCAGTACTTC.

As to this clone: This sample includes further DNA sequences coding for the same CDR3. This chain connects TRBV7-2 to TRBJ2-1; 8 bases line up with TRBD2. Germline assignment: CDR1 SGHTA and CDR2 FQGNSA. The CDR3 totals 16 residues. J lost 0 bases, V lost 2 bases, and 3 bases had no gene match. CDR3 amino acids: CASSLSGTSSYNEQFF. CDR3 nucleotides: TGTGCCAGCAGCTTATCCGGGACTAGCTCCTACAATGAGCAGTTCTTC.